A selection of T cell receptor beta chains follows, all from one sample in a study of blood T cell repertoires in COVID-19. Data came from immunoSEQ multiplex PCR; TCRdb stores just in-frame clones and leaves some out. The profile shows 150,000 to 200,000 clones, approximately 78% of them singletons. The source material was PBMCs or T cells enriched from blood (not recorded which). The receptors originated from a woman aged 45-65 years who had recovered from COVID-19. Each CDR3 is given with its conserved first and last residue. The D gene is left open where the match is weak. Expanded clones are given a class, and other clones once, few, many or no size at all.

V	D	J	length	size	CDR3	DNA
TRBV5-4	NA	TRBJ1-3	13	NA	CASSFNSGNTIYF	TGTGCCAGCAGCTTCAACTCTGGAAACACCATATATTTT
TRBV7-9	TRBD1	TRBJ1-6	15	NA	CASSPRQGATTPLHF	TGTGCCAGCAGCCCGCGACAGGGGGCGACGACACCCCTCCACTTT
TRBV19	TRBD1	TRBJ1-1	14	NA	CASRWTGRNTEAFF	TGTGCCAGCCGATGGACAGGTAGGAACACTGAAGCTTTCTTT
TRBV2	NA	TRBJ2-7	12	NA	CASSDGVPEQYF	TGTGCCAGCAGTGACGGGGTTCCCGAGCAGTACTTC
TRBV6-1	NA	TRBJ2-7	18	NA	CASSERGGGGGRSYEQYF	TGTGCCAGCAGTGAAAGAGGCGGTGGGGGAGGAAGGTCCTACGAGCAGTACTTC
TRBV9	NA	TRBJ2-2	13	NA	CASSVDGTGELFF	TGTGCCAGCAGCGTAGACGGCACCGGGGAGCTGTTTTTT
TRBV7-2	TRBD2	TRBJ2-1	15	NA	CASSFWPSGGDEQFF	TGTGCCAGCAGCTTTTGGCCTAGCGGAGGGGATGAGCAGTTCTTC
TRBV14	TRBD2	TRBJ2-1	16	once	CASSQLGTRGYNEQFF	TGTGCCAGCAGCCAACTTGGGACTAGGGGATACAATGAGCAGTTCTTC
TRBV18	NA	TRBJ1-1	18	NA	CASSPRGQSIRGDTEAFF	TGTGCCAGCTCACCACGCGGACAGTCCATACGGGGGGACACTGAAGCTTTCTTT
TRBV4-1	TRBD1	TRBJ1-1	15	NA	CASRSPQGADTEAFF	TGCGCCAGCAGGTCGCCTCAGGGGGCGGATACTGAAGCTTTCTTT
TRBV19	NA	TRBJ2-6	16	NA	CASSPRGGPGANVLTF	TGTGCCAGTAGTCCGCGAGGCGGCCCTGGGGCCAACGTCCTGACTTTC
TRBV28	NA	TRBJ1-5	13	NA	CASSYGGRQPQHF	TGTGCCAGCAGTTACGGGGGGAGGCAGCCCCAGCATTTT
TRBV29-1	NA	TRBJ1-2	12	NA	CSVVGRRNGYTF	TGCAGCGTTGTAGGTCGGAGAAATGGCTACACCTTC
TRBV7-9	TRBD2	TRBJ2-7	16	NA	CASSPQTSGVSYEQYF	TGTGCCAGCAGCCCACAGACTAGCGGGGTGTCCTACGAGCAGTACTTC
TRBV27	NA	TRBJ1-1	16	NA	CASSLKKTGRNTEAFF	TGTGCCAGCAGTTTAAAAAAGACAGGCCGGAACACTGAAGCTTTCTTT
TRBV30	NA	TRBJ1-2	14	NA	CAWRVSGGTYGYTF	TGTGCCTGGAGGGTGTCCGGCGGTACCTATGGCTACACCTTC
TRBV18	NA	TRBJ1-1	15	NA	CASSPANGVGTEAFF	TGTGCCAGCTCACCGGCCAACGGGGTAGGCACTGAAGCTTTCTTT
TRBV27	NA	TRBJ2-7	13	NA	CASSPGLSYEQYF	TGTGCCAGCAGTCCGGGACTTTCCTACGAGCAGTACTTC
TRBV18	TRBD2	TRBJ2-7	16	few	CASSPPGTSSTYEQYF	TGTGCCAGCTCACCACCAGGGACTAGCAGTACCTACGAGCAGTACTTC
TRBV4-2	NA	TRBJ1-5	13	NA	CASSQDAGQPQHF	TGTGCCAGCAGCCAAGATGCGGGTCAGCCCCAGCATTTT
TRBV27	NA	TRBJ1-5	14	NA	CASSFSGPHQPQHF	TGTGCCAGCAGTTTCTCAGGGCCTCATCAGCCCCAGCATTTT
TRBV2	NA	TRBJ1-1	13	NA	CASSVQGPTEAFF	TGTGCCAGCAGTGTCCAGGGTCCCACTGAAGCTTTCTTT
TRBV28	NA	TRBJ1-2	14	NA	CASGTPPGDYGYTF	TGTGCCAGCGGGACTCCTCCCGGGGACTATGGCTACACCTTC
TRBV19	TRBD1	TRBJ1-2	15	NA	CASSTDRVPSYGYTF	TGTGCCAGTAGTACAGACAGGGTACCTAGCTATGGCTACACCTTC
TRBV7-2	NA	TRBJ2-1	15	NA	CASSLEHSSYNEQFF	TGTGCCAGCAGCTTAGAACACAGCTCCTACAATGAGCAGTTCTTC
TRBV24-1	NA	TRBJ1-5	15	NA	CATSDDRFSNQPQHF	TGTGCCACCAGTGACGACAGATTCAGCAATCAGCCCCAGCATTTT
TRBV7-9	NA	TRBJ1-2	11	NA	CASRLAYGYTF	TGTGCCAGCAGGCTAGCTTATGGCTACACCTTC
TRBV7-3	NA	TRBJ1-1	13	NA	CASSSQRNTEAFF	TGTGCCAGCAGTAGCCAACGGAACACTGAAGCTTTCTTT
TRBV7-9	NA	TRBJ2-1	15	many	CASSLSGGVENEQFF	TGTGCCAGCAGCTTATCGGGGGGCGTAGAGAATGAGCAGTTCTTC
TRBV20-1	TRBD2	TRBJ2-5	11	many	CSPGTSGTQYF	TGCAGTCCCGGGACTAGCGGGACCCAGTACTTC
TRBV28	NA	TRBJ1-2	15	NA	CASSTFGGMGYGYTF	TGTGCCAGCAGTACCTTCGGGGGGATGGGCTATGGCTACACCTTC
TRBV19	TRBD2	TRBJ2-1	17	NA	CASSLGTSGSVSNEQFF	TGTGCCAGTAGTCTCGGGACTAGCGGGAGTGTGAGCAATGAGCAGTTCTTC
TRBV6-5	TRBD1	TRBJ2-5	16	many	CASSYLGQGPQETQYF	TGTGCCAGCAGTTATCTGGGACAGGGTCCCCAAGAGACCCAGTACTTC
TRBV19	NA	TRBJ1-2	13	NA	CASSQDRTAGYTF	TGTGCCAGTAGCCAGGACAGAACGGCGGGCTACACCTTC
TRBV10-3	NA	TRBJ1-1	15	NA	CAISPPGGQNTEAFF	TGTGCCATCAGTCCCCCGGGGGGCCAAAACACTGAAGCTTTCTTT
TRBV7-3	NA	TRBJ1-6	13	NA	CASSLTGDSPLHF	TGTGCCAGCAGCTTAACCGGGGATTCACCCCTCCACTTT
TRBV19	TRBD1	TRBJ1-2	14	NA	CASRPRGEGYGYTF	TGTGCCAGTAGACCCAGGGGGGAAGGCTATGGCTACACCTTC
TRBV20-1	NA	TRBJ1-1	11	NA	CSASTRTEAFF	TGCAGTGCTAGCACCCGGACTGAAGCTTTCTTT
TRBV3-1/TRBV3-2	TRBD2	TRBJ2-1	18	NA	CASSQGLAGGSSYNEQFF	TGTGCCAGCAGCCAAGGCCTAGCGGGAGGGAGTTCCTACAATGAGCAGTTCTTC
TRBV28	TRBD1	TRBJ1-5	15	NA	CASSIDREFNQPQHF	TGTGCCAGCAGTATTGACAGGGAATTTAATCAGCCCCAGCATTTT
TRBV5-1	TRBD2	TRBJ2-1	14	NA	CASSLGASGSVQFF	TGCGCCAGCAGCTTGGGGGCTAGCGGGAGCGTGCAGTTCTTC
TRBV28	NA	TRBJ1-6	16	NA	CASSRKPSSYNSPLHF	TGTGCCAGCAGTCGAAAACCCAGCTCCTATAATTCACCCCTCCACTTT
TRBV27	TRBD2	TRBJ2-2	15	once	CASSLYGTSTGELFF	TGTGCCAGCAGTTTATACGGGACTAGCACCGGGGAGCTGTTTTTT
TRBV2	TRBD1	TRBJ2-1	13	once	CASSGQGFNEQFF	TGTGCCAGCAGCGGACAGGGATTCAATGAGCAGTTCTTC
TRBV5-1	TRBD2	TRBJ2-1	16	NA	CASSLGTSGNYNEQFF	TGCGCCAGCAGCTTGGGGACTAGCGGGAACTATAATGAGCAGTTCTTC
TRBV19	TRBD1	TRBJ1-2	15	NA	CASSIRGQGSYGYTF	TGTGCCAGTAGTATACGCGGACAGGGCTCCTATGGCTACACCTTC
TRBV4-1	TRBD2	TRBJ2-3	14	few	CASSQSGRARTQYF	TGCGCCAGCAGCCAGAGCGGGAGGGCCCGTACGCAGTATTTT
TRBV7-9	TRBD2	TRBJ2-1	15	few	CASSLGRREWNEQFF	TGTGCCAGCAGCTTAGGCCGGCGGGAGTGGAATGAGCAGTTCTTC
TRBV9	TRBD2	TRBJ2-1	19	NA	CASSVGWTSGRPFRDEQFF	TGTGCCAGCAGCGTTGGCTGGACTAGCGGGAGGCCCTTTAGGGATGAGCAGTTCTTC
TRBV6-5	NA	TRBJ1-1	13	NA	CASSQDGDTEAFF	TGTGCCAGCAGCCAAGACGGAGACACTGAAGCTTTCTTT
TRBV7-9	NA	TRBJ1-5	15	NA	CASSIGTGSNQPQHF	TGTGCCAGCAGTATCGGAACAGGAAGCAATCAGCCCCAGCATTTT
TRBV4-1	TRBD1	TRBJ2-2	16	NA	CASSHGTGTNTGELFF	TGCGCCAGCAGCCACGGGACAGGGACGAACACCGGGGAGCTGTTTTTT
TRBV9	TRBD1	TRBJ1-5	14	NA	CASSRGTVNQPQHF	TGTGCCAGCAGCCGAGGGACAGTCAATCAGCCCCAGCATTTT
TRBV19	NA	TRBJ1-1	15	NA	CASSRAGVMNTEAFF	TGTGCCAGTAGTCGGGCAGGGGTGATGAACACTGAAGCTTTCTTT
TRBV10-3	NA	TRBJ2-3	12	NA	CAISGVADTQYF	TGTGCCATCAGTGGTGTCGCAGATACGCAGTATTTT
TRBV12-5	NA	TRBJ2-7	14	NA	CANVSEPSSYEQYF	TGTGCTAACGTCTCTGAACCGAGCTCCTACGAGCAGTACTTC